This T cell receptor beta chain comes out of a study of blood T cell repertoires in COVID-19. Across the whole study: Italy, Spain and the United States were the sources of the convalescent and acute COVID-19 samples.

The CDR3 covers 15 residues. CDR1 and CDR2 (germline): MNHEY, SVGAGI. Trimming cost V 0 bases and J 0 bases, with 7 bases left between them. Clones were sequenced by immunoSEQ multiplex PCR, and TCRdb holds only the in-frame ones, with some missing. The sample has hundreds of thousands of clones, 88% seen once. The chain is built from TRBV6-5 and TRBJ2-3; D not resolved. The sequenced sample was PBMCs or T cells enriched from blood (not recorded which). The receptor comes from a woman in her 50s with acute COVID-19. The DNA of the CDR3 is TGTGCCAGCAGTTACTCAAGCGCAAGCACAGATACGCAGTATTTT. This codes for CASSYSSASTDTQYF.